The present T cell receptor beta chain was sequenced within a study of CD8 T cells in Susac syndrome. Reverse transcription of about 0.45 to 1 ug RNA was performed with random hexamers. A multiplex approach, immunoSEQ multiplex PCR, amplified TCR beta CDR3 across 54 Vbeta and 13 Jbeta. TCRdb re-analysed the immunoSEQ multiplex PCR reads in MiXCR, keeping a single row per CDR3 protein. The data show 150,000 to 200,000 distinct CDR3 sequences, roughly 94% seen once. This CDR3 region has 15 residues. The germline gives CDR1 SEHNR, CDR2 FQNEAQ (reference sequence). The V gene end was trimmed by 5 bases and the J gene end by 3 bases; junction bases not matched to a gene: 9. Sequencing of TCR beta was performed on blood CD8+ and CD4+ T cells. Stable or active relapsing-remitting multiple sclerosis, untreated and meeting revised McDonald criteria, defined the controls. FACS was used to enrich TEMRA cells, whereas the CD8+ and CD4+ T cells were obtained by negative isolation.

The TCR was taken from a human donor with multiple sclerosis. J is TRBJ1-2 and V is TRBV7-9; 7 bases map to TRBD1. The sample consisted of CD4+ T cells from PBMCs. For the CDR3, the DNA is TGTGCCAGCAGCCTAGGACAGGCCGTGGACTATGGCTACACCTTC. It yields the protein CASSLGQAVDYGYTF.